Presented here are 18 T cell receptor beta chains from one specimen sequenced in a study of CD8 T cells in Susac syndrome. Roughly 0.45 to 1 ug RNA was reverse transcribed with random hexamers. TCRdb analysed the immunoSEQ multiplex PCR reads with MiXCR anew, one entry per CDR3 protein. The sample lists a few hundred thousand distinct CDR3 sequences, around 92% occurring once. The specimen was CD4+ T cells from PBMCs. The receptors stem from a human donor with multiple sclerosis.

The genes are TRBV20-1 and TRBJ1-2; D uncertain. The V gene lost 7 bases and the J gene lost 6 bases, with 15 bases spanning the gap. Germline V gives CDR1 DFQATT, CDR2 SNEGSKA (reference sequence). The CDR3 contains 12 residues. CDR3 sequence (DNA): TGCAGTGTGGGCCGCCTCAAGGATGGCTACACCTTC. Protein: CSVGRLKDGYTF.

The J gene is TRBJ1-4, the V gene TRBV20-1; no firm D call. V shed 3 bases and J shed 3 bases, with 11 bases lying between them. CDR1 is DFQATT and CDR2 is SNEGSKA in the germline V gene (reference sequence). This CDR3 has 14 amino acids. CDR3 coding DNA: TGCAGTGCTAGTACCCGAAATTCTAATGAAAAACTGTTTTTT. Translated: CSASTRNSNEKLFF.

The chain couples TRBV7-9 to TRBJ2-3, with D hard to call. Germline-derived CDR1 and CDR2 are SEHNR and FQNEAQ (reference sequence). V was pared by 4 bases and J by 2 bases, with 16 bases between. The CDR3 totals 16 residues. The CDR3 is CASSSGASRFTDTQYF. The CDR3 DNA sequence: TGTGCCAGCAGCTCCGGAGCGAGCAGATTCACAGATACGCAGTATTTT.

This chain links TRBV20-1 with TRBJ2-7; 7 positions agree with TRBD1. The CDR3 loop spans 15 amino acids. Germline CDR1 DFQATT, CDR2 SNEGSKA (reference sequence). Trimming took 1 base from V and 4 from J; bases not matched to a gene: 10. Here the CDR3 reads CSARAGTVIPYEQYF. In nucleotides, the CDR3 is TGCAGTGCTAGAGCCGGGACAGTGATACCGTACGAGCAGTACTTC.

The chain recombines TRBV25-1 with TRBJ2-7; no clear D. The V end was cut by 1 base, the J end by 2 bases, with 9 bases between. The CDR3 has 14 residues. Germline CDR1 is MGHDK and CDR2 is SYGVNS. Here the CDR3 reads CASSELAGTYEQYF. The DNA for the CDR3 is TGTGCCAGCAGTGAATTAGCAGGAACCTACGAGCAGTACTTC.

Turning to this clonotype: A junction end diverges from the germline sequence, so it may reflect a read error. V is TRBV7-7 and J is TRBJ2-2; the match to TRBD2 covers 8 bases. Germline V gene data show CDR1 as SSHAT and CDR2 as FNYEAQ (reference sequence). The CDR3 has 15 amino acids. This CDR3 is CASSLAGLGTGELFF. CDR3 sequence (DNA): TGTGCTAGCAGCTTAGCGGGACTAGGCACCGGGGAGCTGTTTTTT.

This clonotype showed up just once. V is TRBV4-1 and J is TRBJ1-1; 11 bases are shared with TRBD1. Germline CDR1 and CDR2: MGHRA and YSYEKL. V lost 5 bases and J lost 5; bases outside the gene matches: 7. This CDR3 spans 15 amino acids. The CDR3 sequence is CASSEGTGGSTEAFF. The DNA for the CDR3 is TGCGCCAGCAGCGAAGGGACAGGGGGTTCAACTGAAGCTTTCTTT.

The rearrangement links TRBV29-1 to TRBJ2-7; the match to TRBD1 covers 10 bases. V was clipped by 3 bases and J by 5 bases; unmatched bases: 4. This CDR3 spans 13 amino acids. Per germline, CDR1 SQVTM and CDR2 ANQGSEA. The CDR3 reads CSVERTGGNEQYF. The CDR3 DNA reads TGCAGCGTTGAGAGGACAGGGGGTAACGAGCAGTACTTC.

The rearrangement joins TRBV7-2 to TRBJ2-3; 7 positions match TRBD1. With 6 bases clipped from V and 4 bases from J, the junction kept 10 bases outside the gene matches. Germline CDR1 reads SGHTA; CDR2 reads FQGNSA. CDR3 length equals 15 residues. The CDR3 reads CASSSQKGGADTQYF. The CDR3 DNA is TGTGCCAGCAGTTCTCAAAAAGGGGGCGCAGATACGCAGTATTTT.

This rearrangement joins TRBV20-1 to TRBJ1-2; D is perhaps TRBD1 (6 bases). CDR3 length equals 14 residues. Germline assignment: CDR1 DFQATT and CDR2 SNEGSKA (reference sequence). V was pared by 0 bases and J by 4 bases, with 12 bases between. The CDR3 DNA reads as TGCAGTGCTAGAGAAACAGGGTCTAGCTATGGCTACACCTTC. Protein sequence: CSARETGSSYGYTF.

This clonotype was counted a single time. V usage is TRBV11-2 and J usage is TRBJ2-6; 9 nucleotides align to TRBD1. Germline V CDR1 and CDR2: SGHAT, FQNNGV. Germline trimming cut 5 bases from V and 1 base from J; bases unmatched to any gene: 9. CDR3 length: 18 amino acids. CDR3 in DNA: TGTGCCAGCAGCAAACAGGGGGCGCTTATGTCTGGGGCCAACGTCCTGACTTTC. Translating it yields CASSKQGALMSGANVLTF.

The CDR3 loop reads CASSLLSSNEKLFF. CDR3 DNA sequence: TGTGCCAGCAGTTTACTTAGCTCTAATGAAAAACTGTTTTTT. The chain is built from TRBV12-3 or TRBV12-4 and TRBJ1-4; no clear D. The V gene lost 2 bases and the J gene lost 3 bases, with 7 bases spanning the gap. This CDR3 region has 14 residues.

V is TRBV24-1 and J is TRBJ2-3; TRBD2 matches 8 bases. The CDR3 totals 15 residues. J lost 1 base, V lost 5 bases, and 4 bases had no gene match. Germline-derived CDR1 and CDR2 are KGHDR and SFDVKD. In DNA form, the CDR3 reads TGTGCCACCAGTGGATCAGCGGGGGGCACAGATACGCAGTATTTT. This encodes CATSGSAGGTDTQYF.

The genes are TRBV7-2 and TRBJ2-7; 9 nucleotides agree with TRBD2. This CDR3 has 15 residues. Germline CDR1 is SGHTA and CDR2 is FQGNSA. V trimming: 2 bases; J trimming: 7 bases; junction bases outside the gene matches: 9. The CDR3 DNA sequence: TGTGCCAGCAGCTTAAATGCGGGAGGGCCGGGGGAGCAGTACTTC. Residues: CASSLNAGGPGEQYF.

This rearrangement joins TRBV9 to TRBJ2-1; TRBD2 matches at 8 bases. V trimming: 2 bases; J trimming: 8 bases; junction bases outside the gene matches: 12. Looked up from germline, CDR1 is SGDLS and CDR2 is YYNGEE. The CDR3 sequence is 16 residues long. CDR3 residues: CASSVGGGTSADEQFF. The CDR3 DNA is TGTGCCAGCAGCGTCGGGGGCGGGACTAGTGCGGATGAGCAGTTCTTC.

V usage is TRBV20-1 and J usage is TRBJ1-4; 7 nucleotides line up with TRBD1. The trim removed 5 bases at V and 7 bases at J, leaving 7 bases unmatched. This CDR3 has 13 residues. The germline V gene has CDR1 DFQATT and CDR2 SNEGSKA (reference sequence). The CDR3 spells CSAGGGGFEKLFF. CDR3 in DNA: TGCAGTGCTGGGGGAGGGGGCTTTGAAAAACTGTTTTTT.

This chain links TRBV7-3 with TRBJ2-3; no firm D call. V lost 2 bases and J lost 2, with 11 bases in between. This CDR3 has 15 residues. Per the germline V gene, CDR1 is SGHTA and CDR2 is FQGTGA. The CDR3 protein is CASSLQGITTDTQYF. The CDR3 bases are TGTGCCAGCAGCTTACAAGGGATTACCACAGATACGCAGTATTTT.

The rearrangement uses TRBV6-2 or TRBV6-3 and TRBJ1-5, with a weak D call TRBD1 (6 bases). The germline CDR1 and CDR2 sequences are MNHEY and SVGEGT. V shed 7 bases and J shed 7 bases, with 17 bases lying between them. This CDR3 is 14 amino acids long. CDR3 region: CASTSPGAWQPQHF. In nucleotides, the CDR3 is TGTGCCAGCACCTCCCCGGGGGCCTGGCAGCCCCAGCATTTT.